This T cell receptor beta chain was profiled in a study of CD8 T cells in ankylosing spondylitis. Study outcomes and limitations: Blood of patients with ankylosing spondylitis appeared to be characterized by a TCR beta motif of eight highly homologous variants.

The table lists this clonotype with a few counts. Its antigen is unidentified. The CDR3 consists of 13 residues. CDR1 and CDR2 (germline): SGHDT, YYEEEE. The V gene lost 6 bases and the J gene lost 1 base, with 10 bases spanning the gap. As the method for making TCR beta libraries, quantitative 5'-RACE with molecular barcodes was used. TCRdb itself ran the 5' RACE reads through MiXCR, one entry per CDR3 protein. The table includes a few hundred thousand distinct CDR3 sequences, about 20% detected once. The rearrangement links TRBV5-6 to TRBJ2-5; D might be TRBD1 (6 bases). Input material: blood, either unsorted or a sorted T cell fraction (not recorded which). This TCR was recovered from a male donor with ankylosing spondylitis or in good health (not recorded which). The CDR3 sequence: CASTTGTQETQYF. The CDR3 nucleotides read TGTGCCAGCACTACAGGGACCCAAGAGACCCAGTACTTC.